This TCR beta chain was captured in a study of blood T cells in healthy people across ages. Whole-study results and caveats: It was the long-lived donors that had more naive CD4+ cells and higher diversity than aged donors.

Isolation per sample recovered at least 7 million PBMCs. CDR1 is DFQATT, CDR2 SNEGSKA, per germline (reference sequence). The CDR3 is 12 residues long. V lost 5 bases to trimming and J lost 7 bases; unmatched junction nucleotides: 4. This clonotype was counted at least ten times. What it binds is unknown. Primers used in a second PCR of roughly 6 to 11 cycles were a sample-barcoded 5' primer and a J-beta primer mix. Using its own MiXCR run on the 5' RACE reads, TCRdb lists one record per CDR3 protein. The sample shows about 800,000 distinct CDR3 sequences, over 45% of them seen only once. Specimen: blood. This TCR derives from a man in his thirties or forties in good health. V is TRBV20-1 and J is TRBJ1-4; 7 bases are shared with TRBD1. In nucleotides, the CDR3 is TGCAGTGCTTTGACAGGGACTGAAAAACTGTTTTTT. As protein: CSALTGTEKLFF.